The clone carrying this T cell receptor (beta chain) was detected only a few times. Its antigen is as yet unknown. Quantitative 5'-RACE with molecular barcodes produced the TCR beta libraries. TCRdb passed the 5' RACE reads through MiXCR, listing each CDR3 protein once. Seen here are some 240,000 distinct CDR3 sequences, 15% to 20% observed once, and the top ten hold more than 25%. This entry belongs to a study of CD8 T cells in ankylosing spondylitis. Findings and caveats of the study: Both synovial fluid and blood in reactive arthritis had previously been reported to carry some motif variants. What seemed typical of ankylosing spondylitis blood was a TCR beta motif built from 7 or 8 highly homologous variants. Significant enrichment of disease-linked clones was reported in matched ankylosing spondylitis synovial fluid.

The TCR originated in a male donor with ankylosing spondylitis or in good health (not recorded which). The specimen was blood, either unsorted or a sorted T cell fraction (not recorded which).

CDR3 in DNA: TGTGCCAGCAGTTTAGGGCCAGGCAGTGCCTACGAGCAGTACTTC. As protein: CASSLGPGSAYEQYF. The genes are TRBV27 and TRBJ2-7, with D hard to call. Germline CDR1 and CDR2: MNHEY and SMNVEV (reference sequence). The V end was cut by 2 bases, the J end by 2 bases, with 13 bases between. The CDR3 extends over 15 amino acids.